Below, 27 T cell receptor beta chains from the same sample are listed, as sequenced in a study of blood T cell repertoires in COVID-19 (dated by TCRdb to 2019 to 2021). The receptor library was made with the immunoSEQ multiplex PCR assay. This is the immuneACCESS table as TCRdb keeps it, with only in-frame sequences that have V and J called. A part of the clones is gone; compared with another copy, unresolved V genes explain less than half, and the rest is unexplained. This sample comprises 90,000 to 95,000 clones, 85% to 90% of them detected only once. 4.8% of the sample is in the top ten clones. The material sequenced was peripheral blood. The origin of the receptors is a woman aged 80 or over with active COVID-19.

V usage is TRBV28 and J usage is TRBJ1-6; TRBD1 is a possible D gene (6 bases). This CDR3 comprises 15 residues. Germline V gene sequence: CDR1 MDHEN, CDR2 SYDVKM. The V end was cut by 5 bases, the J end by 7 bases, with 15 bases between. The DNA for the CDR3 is TGTGCCAGCAGTCCCCACAGGGCGTTGAATTCACCCCTCCACTTT. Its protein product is CASSPHRALNSPLHF.

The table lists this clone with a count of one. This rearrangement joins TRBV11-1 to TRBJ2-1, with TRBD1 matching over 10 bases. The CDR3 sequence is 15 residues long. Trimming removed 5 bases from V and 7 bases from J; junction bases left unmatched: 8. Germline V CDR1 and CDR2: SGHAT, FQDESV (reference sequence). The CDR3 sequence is CASSLGQGGINEQFF. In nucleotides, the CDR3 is TGTGCCAGCAGCCTCGGACAGGGGGGTATAAATGAGCAGTTCTTC.

DNA of the CDR3: TGTGCCTGGAGGCCGGGACAGGGTGTCCCAGATACGCAGTATTTT. It encodes CAWRPGQGVPDTQYF. The rearrangement joins TRBV30 to TRBJ2-3; 9 bases are a match to TRBD1. The CDR3 contains 15 residues. The J segment lost 4 bases and the V segment lost 3 bases, leaving 8 bases of the junction unmatched. The V gene's germline CDR1 is GTSNPN and CDR2 SVGIG (reference sequence).

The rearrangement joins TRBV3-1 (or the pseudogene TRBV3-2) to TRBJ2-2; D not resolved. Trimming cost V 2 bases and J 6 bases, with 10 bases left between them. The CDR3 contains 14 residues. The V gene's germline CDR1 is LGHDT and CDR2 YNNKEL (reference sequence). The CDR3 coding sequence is TGTGCCAGCAGCCAAACAACAAATCCCGGGGAGCTGTTTTTT. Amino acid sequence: CASSQTTNPGELFF.

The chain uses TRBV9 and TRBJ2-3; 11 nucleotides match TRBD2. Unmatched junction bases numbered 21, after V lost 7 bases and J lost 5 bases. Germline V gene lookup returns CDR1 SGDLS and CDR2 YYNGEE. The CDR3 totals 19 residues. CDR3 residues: CASATAWTSGPPGEDTQYF. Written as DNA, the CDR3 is TGTGCCAGCGCCACGGCATGGACTAGCGGGCCCCCGGGGGAAGATACGCAGTATTTT. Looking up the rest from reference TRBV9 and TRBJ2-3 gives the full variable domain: DSGVTQTPKHLITATGQRVTLRCSPRSGDLSVYWYQQSLDQGLQFLIQYYNGEERAKGNILERFSAQQFPDLHSELNLSSLELGDSALYFCASATAWTSGPPGEDTQYFGPGTRLTVL.

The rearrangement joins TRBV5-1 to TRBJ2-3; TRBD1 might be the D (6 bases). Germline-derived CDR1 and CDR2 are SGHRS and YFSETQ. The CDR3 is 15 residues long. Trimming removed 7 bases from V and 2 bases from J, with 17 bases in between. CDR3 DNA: TGCGCCAGCGAGCCCGGGACAATCTACACAGATACGCAGTATTTT. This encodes CASEPGTIYTDTQYF.

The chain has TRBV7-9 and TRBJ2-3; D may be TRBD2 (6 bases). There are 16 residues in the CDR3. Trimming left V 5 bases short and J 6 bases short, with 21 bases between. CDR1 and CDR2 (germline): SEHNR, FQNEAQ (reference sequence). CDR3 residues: CASSPPGRSSGDTQYF. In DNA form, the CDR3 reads TGTGCCAGCAGCCCCCCGGGGAGGTCCTCGGGTGATACGCAGTATTTT.

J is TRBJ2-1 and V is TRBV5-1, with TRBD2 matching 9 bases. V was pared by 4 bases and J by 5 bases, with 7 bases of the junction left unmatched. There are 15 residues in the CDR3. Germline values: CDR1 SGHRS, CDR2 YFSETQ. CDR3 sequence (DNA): TGCGCCAGCAGCCCGGGACTAGCCCTTAACAATGAGCAGTTCTTC. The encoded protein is CASSPGLALNNEQFF.

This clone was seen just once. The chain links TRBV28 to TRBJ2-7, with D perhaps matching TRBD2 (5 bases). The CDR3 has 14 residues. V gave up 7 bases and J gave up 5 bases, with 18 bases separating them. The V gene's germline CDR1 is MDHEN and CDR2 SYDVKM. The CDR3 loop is CASISRTGSNEQYF. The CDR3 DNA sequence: TGTGCCAGCATTTCTAGGACGGGGAGTAACGAGCAGTACTTC.

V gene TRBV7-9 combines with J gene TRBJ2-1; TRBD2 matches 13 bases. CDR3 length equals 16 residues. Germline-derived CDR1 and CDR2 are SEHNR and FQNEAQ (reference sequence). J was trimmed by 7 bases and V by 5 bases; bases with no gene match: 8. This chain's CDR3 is CASSPWTSGRVNEQFF. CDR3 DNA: TGTGCCAGCAGCCCTTGGACTAGCGGGAGAGTAAATGAGCAGTTCTTC.

CDR3 protein: CASSKHQGTEAFF. The CDR3 nucleotides are TGTGCCAGCAGCAAACACCAGGGCACTGAAGCTTTCTTT. The chain uses TRBV7-3 and TRBJ1-1; TRBD1 might be the D (5 bases). There are 13 residues in the CDR3. Trimming took off 5 bases at V and 4 bases at J, with 11 bases between the two ends. The germline V gene encodes CDR1 SGHTA and CDR2 FQGTGA.

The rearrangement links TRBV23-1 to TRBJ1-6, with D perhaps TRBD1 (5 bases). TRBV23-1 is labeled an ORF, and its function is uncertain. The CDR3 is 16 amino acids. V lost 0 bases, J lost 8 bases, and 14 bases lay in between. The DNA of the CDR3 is TGCGCCAGCAGTCAATCGATTACCAGGGTGGATTCACCCCTCCACTTT. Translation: CASSQSITRVDSPLHF.

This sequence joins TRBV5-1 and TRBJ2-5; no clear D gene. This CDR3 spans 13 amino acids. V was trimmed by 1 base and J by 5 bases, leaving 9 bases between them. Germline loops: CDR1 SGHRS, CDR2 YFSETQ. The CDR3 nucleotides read TGCGCCAGCAGCTTGAACCAGCGTGAGACCCAGTACTTC. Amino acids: CASSLNQRETQYF.

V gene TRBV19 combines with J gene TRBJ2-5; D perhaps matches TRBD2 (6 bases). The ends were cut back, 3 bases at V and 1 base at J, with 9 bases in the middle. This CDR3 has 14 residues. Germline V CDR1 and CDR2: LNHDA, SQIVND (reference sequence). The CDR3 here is CASSIGGLQETQYF. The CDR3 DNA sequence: TGTGCCAGTAGTATTGGGGGACTCCAAGAGACCCAGTACTTC.

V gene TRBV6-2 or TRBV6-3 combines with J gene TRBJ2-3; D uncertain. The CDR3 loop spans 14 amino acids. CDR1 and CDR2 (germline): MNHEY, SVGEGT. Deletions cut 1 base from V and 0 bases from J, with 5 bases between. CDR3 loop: CASSYFTSTDTQYF. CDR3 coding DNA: TGTGCCAGCAGTTACTTTACTAGCACAGATACGCAGTATTTT.

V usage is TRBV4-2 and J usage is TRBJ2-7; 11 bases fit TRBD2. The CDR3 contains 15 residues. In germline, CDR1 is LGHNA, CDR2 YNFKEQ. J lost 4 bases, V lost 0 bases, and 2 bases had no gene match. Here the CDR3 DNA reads TGTGCCAGCAGCCAAGATCCTAGCGGGGGGTACGAGCAGTACTTC. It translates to CASSQDPSGGYEQYF.

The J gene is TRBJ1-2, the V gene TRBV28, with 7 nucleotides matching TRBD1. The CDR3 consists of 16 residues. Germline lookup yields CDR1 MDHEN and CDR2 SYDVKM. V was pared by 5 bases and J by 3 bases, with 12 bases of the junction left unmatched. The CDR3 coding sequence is TGTGCCAGCAGTGTCACCGGGACAGACCTCTACTATGGCTACACCTTC. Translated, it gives CASSVTGTDLYYGYTF.

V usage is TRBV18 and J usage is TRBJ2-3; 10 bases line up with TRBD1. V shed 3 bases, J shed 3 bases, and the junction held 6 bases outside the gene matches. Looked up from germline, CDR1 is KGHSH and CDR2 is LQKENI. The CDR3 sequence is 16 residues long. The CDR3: CASSPVGQGLTDTQYF. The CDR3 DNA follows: TGTGCCAGCTCACCCGTGGGACAGGGGTTAACAGATACGCAGTATTTT. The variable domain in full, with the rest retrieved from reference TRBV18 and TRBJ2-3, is NAGVMQNPRHLVRRRGQEARLRCSPMKGHSHVYWYRQLPEEGLKFMVYLQKENIIDESGMPKERFSAEFPKEGPSILRIQQVVRGDSAAYFCASSPVGQGLTDTQYFGPGTRLTVL.

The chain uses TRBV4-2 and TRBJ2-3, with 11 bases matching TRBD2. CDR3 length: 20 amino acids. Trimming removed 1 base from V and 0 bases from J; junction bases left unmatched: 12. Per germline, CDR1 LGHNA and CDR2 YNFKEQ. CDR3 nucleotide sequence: TGTGCCAGCAGCCAAGGGGGGGGTAGCGGGAGGGCGACAAGCACAGATACGCAGTATTTT. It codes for CASSQGGGSGRATSTDTQYF.

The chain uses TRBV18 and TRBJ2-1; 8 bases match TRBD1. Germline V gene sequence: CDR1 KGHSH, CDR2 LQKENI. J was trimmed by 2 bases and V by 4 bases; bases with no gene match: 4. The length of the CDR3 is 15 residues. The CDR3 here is CASSRGQGPYNEQFF. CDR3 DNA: TGTGCCAGCTCACGAGGACAGGGCCCCTACAATGAGCAGTTCTTC.

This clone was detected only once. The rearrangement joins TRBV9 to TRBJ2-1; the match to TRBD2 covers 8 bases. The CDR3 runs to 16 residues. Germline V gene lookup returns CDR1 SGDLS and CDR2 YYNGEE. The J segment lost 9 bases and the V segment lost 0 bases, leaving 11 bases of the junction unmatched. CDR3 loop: CASSVEVTSALSEQFF. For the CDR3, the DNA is TGTGCCAGCAGCGTAGAGGTGACTAGCGCTTTAAGTGAGCAGTTCTTC. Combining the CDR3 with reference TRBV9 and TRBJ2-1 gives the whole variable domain DSGVTQTPKHLITATGQRVTLRCSPRSGDLSVYWYQQSLDQGLQFLIQYYNGEERAKGNILERFSAQQFPDLHSELNLSSLELGDSALYFCASSVEVTSALSEQFFGPGTRLTVL.

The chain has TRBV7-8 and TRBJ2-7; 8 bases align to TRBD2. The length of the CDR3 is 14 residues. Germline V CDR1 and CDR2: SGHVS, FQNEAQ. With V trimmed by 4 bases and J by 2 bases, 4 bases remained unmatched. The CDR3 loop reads CASSSTSGTYEQYF. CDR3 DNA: TGTGCCAGCAGCTCAACTAGCGGTACCTACGAGCAGTACTTC.

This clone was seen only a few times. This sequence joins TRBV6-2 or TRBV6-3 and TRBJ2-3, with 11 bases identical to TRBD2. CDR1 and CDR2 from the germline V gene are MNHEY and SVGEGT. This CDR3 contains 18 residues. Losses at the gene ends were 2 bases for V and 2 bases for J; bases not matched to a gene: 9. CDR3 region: CASSYSYRGLAATDTQYF. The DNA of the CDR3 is TGTGCCAGCAGTTACAGTTACAGGGGACTAGCGGCCACAGATACGCAGTATTTT.

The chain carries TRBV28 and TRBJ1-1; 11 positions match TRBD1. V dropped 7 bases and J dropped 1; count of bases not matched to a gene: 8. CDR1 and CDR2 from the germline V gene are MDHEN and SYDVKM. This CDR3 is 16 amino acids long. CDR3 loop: CASTKDRGRKNTEAFF. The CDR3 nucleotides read TGTGCCAGCACCAAGGACAGGGGGCGAAAGAACACTGAAGCTTTCTTT.

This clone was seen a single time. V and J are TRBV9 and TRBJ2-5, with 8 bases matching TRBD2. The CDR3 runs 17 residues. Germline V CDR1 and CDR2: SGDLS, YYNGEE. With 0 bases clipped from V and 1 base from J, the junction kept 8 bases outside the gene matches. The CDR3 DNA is TGTGCCAGCAGCGTAGCTGTGTCTAGCGGGCCCCAAGAGACCCAGTACTTC. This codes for CASSVAVSSGPQETQYF.

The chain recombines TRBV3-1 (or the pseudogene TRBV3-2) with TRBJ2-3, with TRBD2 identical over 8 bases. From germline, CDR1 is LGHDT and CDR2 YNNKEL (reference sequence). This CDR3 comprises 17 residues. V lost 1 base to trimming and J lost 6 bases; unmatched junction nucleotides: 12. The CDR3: CASSQAVLAGSGDTQYF. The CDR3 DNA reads TGTGCCAGCAGCCAAGCAGTCCTAGCGGGCTCAGGGGATACGCAGTATTTT.

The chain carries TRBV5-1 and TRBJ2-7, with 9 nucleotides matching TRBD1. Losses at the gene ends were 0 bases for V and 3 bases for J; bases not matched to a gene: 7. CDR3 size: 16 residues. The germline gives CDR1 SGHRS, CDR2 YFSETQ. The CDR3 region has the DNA TGCGCCAGCAGCTTGGTTGTGGCGGGACAGGGCTACGAGCAGTACTTC. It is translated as CASSLVVAGQGYEQYF.